These 21 T cell receptor beta chains were sequenced from one sample in a study of blood T cell repertoires in COVID-19. TCRdb's copy holds only in-frame clones and misses some; the assay was immunoSEQ multiplex PCR. The table has approximately 110,000 clones, nearly 90% seen once; the top ten hold under 9%. The sequencing input was peripheral blood. The receptors shown here come from a woman in her seventies who had recovered from COVID-19.

The chain joins TRBV27 to TRBJ2-7; 9 bases fit TRBD1. The V and J ends lost 7 bases and 6 bases, in that order; junction bases with no gene match: 7. Germline V gene lookup returns CDR1 MNHEY and CDR2 SMNVEV (reference sequence). The CDR3 consists of 13 residues. CDR3 bases: TGTGCCAGCACCGGGACAGGGTGGGGCGAGCAGTACTTC. Its translation: CASTGTGWGEQYF.

J is TRBJ1-2 and V is TRBV28, with 7 positions matching TRBD1. The CDR3 loop spans 14 amino acids. Germline V gene sequence: CDR1 MDHEN, CDR2 SYDVKM. V dropped 5 bases and J dropped 2; count of bases not matched to a gene: 5. The DNA of the CDR3 is TGTGCCAGCAGTCCCGGGACAGCCAACTATGGCTACACCTTC. It translates to CASSPGTANYGYTF.

Only a few counts were recorded for this clone. The rearrangement uses TRBV11-3 and TRBJ2-2; 8 nucleotides match TRBD1. The V segment lost 5 bases and the J segment 5 bases; nucleotides outside the gene matches: 10. This CDR3 spans 16 amino acids. The germline gives CDR1 SGHNT, CDR2 YENEEA. The chain's CDR3 is CASSRGQARGTGELFF. The DNA for the CDR3 is TGTGCCAGCAGCAGGGGACAGGCCAGGGGTACCGGGGAGCTGTTTTTT.

The rearrangement links TRBV24-1 to TRBJ2-5, with 11 bases lining up with TRBD2. The CDR3 extends over 15 amino acids. The junction had 3 bases not matched to a gene; V was cut back by 4 bases and J by 3 bases. Germline loops: CDR1 KGHDR, CDR2 SFDVKD. The CDR3 here is CATSDPGLAEETQYF. For the CDR3, the DNA is TGTGCCACCAGTGACCCGGGACTAGCGGAAGAGACCCAGTACTTC.

The chain has TRBV14 and TRBJ2-1; possibly TRBD1 for D (5 bases). Germline V lookup: CDR1 SGHDN, CDR2 FVKESK. Trimming stripped 3 bases from V and 9 bases from J, with 12 bases between. CDR3 length equals 13 residues. The CDR3 loop reads CASSQQARGEQFF. The CDR3 bases are TGTGCCAGCAGCCAGCAAGCTAGGGGTGAGCAGTTCTTC.

The V call is TRBV7-8, the J call TRBJ1-1; D unclear. Germline V gene data show CDR1 as SGHVS and CDR2 as FQNEAQ. V was cut by 4 bases and J by 4 bases, with 13 bases left in between. The CDR3 has 14 amino acids. Here the CDR3 DNA reads TGTGCCAGCAGCTCGGAAGGATGGGCCACTGAAGCTTTCTTT. Translating gives CASSSEGWATEAFF.

V usage is TRBV7-2 and J usage is TRBJ2-2, with D possibly being TRBD2 (5 bases). V was cut by 1 base and J by 6 bases, with 18 bases left in between. CDR3 size: 17 residues. Germline loops: CDR1 SGHTA, CDR2 FQGNSA. Here the CDR3 reads CASSLDPSGLGAGELFF. The CDR3 DNA follows: TGTGCCAGCAGCTTAGACCCCTCCGGGCTGGGAGCCGGGGAGCTGTTTTTT. Complete variable domain (other parts from reference TRBV7-2 and TRBJ2-2): GAGVSQSPSNKVTEKGKDVELRCDPISGHTALYWYRQSLGQGLEFLIYFQGNSAPDKSGLPSDRFSAERTGGSVSTLTIQRTQQEDSAVYLCASSLDPSGLGAGELFFGEGSRLTVL.

Worth noting for this clone: This CDR3 is missing its conserved last phenylalanine or tryptophan, likely due to a read error. It is unclear where the CDR3 begins or ends on the DNA, so no DNA is shown, and the CDR3 is as TCRdb lists it. The chain joins TRBV27 to TRBJ2-3; TRBD2, the table's D call, was not compared with the DNA. The CDR3 sequence runs 11 residues, both termini included. Germline loops: CDR1 MNHEY, CDR2 SMNVEV (reference sequence). The CDR3 loop reads CASSLEAGEGL.

This rearrangement joins TRBV28 to TRBJ2-1, with D perhaps matching TRBD1 (6 bases). The CDR3 sequence is 13 residues long. The germline V gene has CDR1 MDHEN and CDR2 SYDVKM. The V gene lost 6 bases and the J gene lost 4 bases, with 10 bases spanning the gap. CDR3 sequence: CASRYQGYNEQFF. The CDR3, as DNA: TGTGCCAGCAGGTATCAGGGGTACAATGAGCAGTTCTTC.

There are a few counts of this clone. A read error may produce the germline difference seen at one junction end. This sequence joins TRBV3-1 (or the pseudogene TRBV3-2) and TRBJ2-1; a weak D match, TRBD2 (6 bases). There are 14 residues in the CDR3. Germline V gene lookup returns CDR1 LGHDT and CDR2 YNNKEL (reference sequence). Here the CDR3 reads CASSQGVRAGPSLF. CDR3 nucleotide sequence: TGTGCCAGCAGCCAGGGGGTGAGGGCGGGACCCAGCCTCTTC.

The rearrangement joins TRBV5-1 to TRBJ1-5; TRBD1 is a possible D gene (5 bases). The V and J ends lost 2 bases and 4 bases respectively, with 13 bases between them. The CDR3 loop spans 15 amino acids. Looked up from germline, CDR1 is SGHRS and CDR2 is YFSETQ. The CDR3 sequence is CASSFDAGLNQPQHF. The CDR3 coding sequence is TGCGCCAGCAGCTTTGACGCAGGGCTGAATCAGCCCCAGCATTTT.

This clone is a singleton in its sample. The chain combines TRBV5-1 with TRBJ1-1; 7 bases line up with TRBD1. Per the germline V gene, CDR1 is SGHRS and CDR2 is YFSETQ. V was clipped by 4 bases and J by 7 bases; unmatched bases: 10. The CDR3 has 14 amino acids. In DNA form, the CDR3 reads TGCGCCAGCAGCGTCTCCGGCAGGGGGGATGAAGCTTTCTTT. Translated, it gives CASSVSGRGDEAFF.

V usage is TRBV3-1 (or the pseudogene TRBV3-2) and J usage is TRBJ1-6; the D is unclear. Trimming took off 4 bases at V and 10 bases at J, with 17 bases between the two ends. This CDR3 comprises 15 residues. Germline loops: CDR1 LGHDT, CDR2 YNNKEL (reference sequence). The CDR3 region is CASSPLRGDVSPLHF. CDR3 nucleotides: TGTGCCAGCAGCCCATTGCGCGGCGATGTGTCACCCCTCCACTTT.

This clone showed up just once. The V and J genes are TRBV28 and TRBJ2-7; no clear D. Germline V lookup: CDR1 MDHEN, CDR2 SYDVKM. Trimming took off 2 bases at V and 3 bases at J, with 5 bases between the two ends. This CDR3 has 12 amino acids. CDR3 amino acids: CASSLGSYEQYF. CDR3 nucleotide sequence: TGTGCCAGCAGTTTAGGCAGCTACGAGCAGTACTTC.

This chain links TRBV5-1 with TRBJ2-3; 12 bases fit TRBD2. Germline V gene data show CDR1 as SGHRS and CDR2 as YFSETQ. CDR3 length equals 17 residues. J lost 0 bases, V lost 0 bases, and 2 bases had no gene match. CDR3 bases: TGCGCCAGCAGCTTGGGACTAGCGGGAGCGAGCACAGATACGCAGTATTTT. This translates into CASSLGLAGASTDTQYF. Looking up the rest from reference TRBV5-1 and TRBJ2-3 gives the full variable domain: KAGVTQTPRYLIKTRGQQVTLSCSPISGHRSVSWYQQTPGQGLQFLFEYFSETQRNKGNFPGRFSGRQFSNSRSEMNVSTLELGDSALYLCASSLGLAGASTDTQYFGPGTRLTVL.

This chain connects TRBV5-1 to TRBJ2-1; TRBD1 might be the D (8 bases). Germline V gives CDR1 SGHRS, CDR2 YFSETQ. Trimming removed 4 bases from V and 1 base from J, with 12 bases in between. The CDR3 is made up of 15 amino acids. CDR3 nucleotide sequence: TGCGCCAGCAGCGCACAGGGGGGGTCCTACAATGAGCAGTTCTTC. Translation: CASSAQGGSYNEQFF.

The rearrangement uses TRBV5-1 and TRBJ1-1; D uncertain. The CDR3 is made up of 14 amino acids. Germline CDR1 and CDR2: SGHRS and YFSETQ. Trimming removed 0 bases from V and 4 bases from J, with 10 bases in between. The CDR3 sequence is CASSLESEGTEAFF. The CDR3 nucleotides are TGCGCCAGCAGCTTGGAGAGTGAGGGCACTGAAGCTTTCTTT.

The rearrangement uses TRBV29-1 and TRBJ2-1; perhaps TRBD1 as D (5 bases). There are 13 residues in the CDR3. Germline V lookup: CDR1 SQVTM, CDR2 ANQGSEA. Trimming took 6 bases from V and 12 from J, leaving 21 bases between them. CDR3 loop: CSVRVDIRGVQFF. The CDR3 nucleotides read TGCAGCGTCAGGGTGGATATCCGTGGGGTGCAGTTCTTC.

This sequence joins TRBV2 and TRBJ2-3, with 9 bases fitting TRBD2. CDR3 length: 15 amino acids. The germline gives CDR1 SNHLY, CDR2 FYNNEI. Trimming took 1 base from V and 7 from J; bases not matched to a gene: 6. CDR3 amino acids: CASSEGAGGGYTQYF. CDR3 in DNA: TGTGCCAGCAGTGAAGGAGCGGGGGGTGGATATACGCAGTATTTT. The entire variable domain, with the rest obtained from reference TRBV2 and TRBJ2-3, is as follows: EPEVTQTPSHQVTQMGQEVILRCVPISNHLYFYWYRQILGQKVEFLVSFYNNEISEKSEIFDDQFSVERPDGSNFTLKIRSTKLEDSAMYFCASSEGAGGGYTQYFGPGTRLTVL.

The chain has TRBV19 and TRBJ2-4, with D possibly TRBD2 on 5 matching bases. This CDR3 has 15 amino acids. Deletions cut 10 bases from V and 0 bases from J, with 16 bases between. Per the germline V gene, CDR1 is LNHDA and CDR2 is SQIVND (reference sequence). CDR3 sequence: CATSEGSLAKNIQYF. The DNA of the CDR3 is TGTGCCACCTCAGAGGGATCCCTAGCCAAAAACATTCAGTACTTC.

The chain couples TRBV14 to TRBJ2-7; unclear D gene. The V end was cut by 8 bases, the J end by 7 bases, with 18 bases between. The CDR3 runs to 13 residues. Germline CDR1 reads SGHDN; CDR2 reads FVKESK. In nucleotides, the CDR3 is TGTGCCAGCGAGGAGTTCGGCTACGAAGAGCAGTACTTC. Translated, it gives CASEEFGYEEQYF.